The clone carrying this TCR beta chain was seen only a few times. Its antigen remains unidentified. These data originate in a study of T cells in localized non-small cell lung cancer. Findings of the study overall: Out of the top 100 tumor clones, a median approximately 50 were seen in adjacent lung. Uninvolved adjacent lung had more T cell clonality than any other tissue, topping tumor. As only one tumor region underwent sequencing, heterogeneity remains possible.

Assay used: immunoSEQ multiplex PCR; TCRdb lists only in-frame clones, some missing. The sample has tens of thousands of clones, around 84% seen once; the top ten hold about a tenth. CDR1 is ENHRY and CDR2 is SYGVKD in the germline V gene. With 4 bases removed from V and 0 bases from J, the gap between germline ends came to 12 bases. The length of the CDR3 is 16 residues. This receptor was obtained from a female donor older than 55 with stage I lung adenocarcinoma. The specimen comprised peripheral blood, sampled before any cancer treatment. This chain uses TRBV10-3 with TRBJ2-2; D is possibly TRBD1 (6 bases). CDR3 coding DNA: TGTGCCATCAGTGGGCAGGGGTTTTCGAACACCGGGGAGCTGTTTTTT. Protein: CAISGQGFSNTGELFF.